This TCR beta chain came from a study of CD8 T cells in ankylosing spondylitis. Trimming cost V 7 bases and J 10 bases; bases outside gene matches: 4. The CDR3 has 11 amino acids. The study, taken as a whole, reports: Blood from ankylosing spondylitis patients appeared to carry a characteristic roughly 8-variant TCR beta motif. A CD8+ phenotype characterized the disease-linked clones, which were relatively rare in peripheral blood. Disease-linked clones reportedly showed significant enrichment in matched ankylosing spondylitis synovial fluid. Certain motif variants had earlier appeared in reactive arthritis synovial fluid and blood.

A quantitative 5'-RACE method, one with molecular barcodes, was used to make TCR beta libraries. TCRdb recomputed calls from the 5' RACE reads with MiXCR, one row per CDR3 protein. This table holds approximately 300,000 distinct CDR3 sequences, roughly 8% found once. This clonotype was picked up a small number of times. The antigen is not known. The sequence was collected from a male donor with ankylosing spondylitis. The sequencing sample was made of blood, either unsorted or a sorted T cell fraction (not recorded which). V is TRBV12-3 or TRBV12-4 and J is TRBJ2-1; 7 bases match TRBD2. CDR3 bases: TGTGCCAGCACCCCGGGACTAGAGCAGTTCTTC. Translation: CASTPGLEQFF.